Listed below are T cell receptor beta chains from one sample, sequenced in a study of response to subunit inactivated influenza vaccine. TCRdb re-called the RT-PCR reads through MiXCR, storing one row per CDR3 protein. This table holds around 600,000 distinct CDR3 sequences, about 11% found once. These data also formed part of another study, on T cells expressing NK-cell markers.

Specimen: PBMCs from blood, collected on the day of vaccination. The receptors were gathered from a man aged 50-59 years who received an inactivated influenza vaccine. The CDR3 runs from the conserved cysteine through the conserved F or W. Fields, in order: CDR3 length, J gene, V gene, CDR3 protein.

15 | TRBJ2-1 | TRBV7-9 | CASRDSEVWRNEQFF
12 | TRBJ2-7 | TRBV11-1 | CASSLNFYEQYF
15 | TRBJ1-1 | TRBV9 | CASSVVPAMNTEAFF
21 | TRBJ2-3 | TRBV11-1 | CASSPGRSLGPASMGTDTQYF
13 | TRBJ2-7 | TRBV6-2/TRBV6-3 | CASSGRAYYEQYF
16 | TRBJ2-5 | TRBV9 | CASSPRGLGPAETQYF
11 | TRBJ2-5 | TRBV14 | CASSQVRTQYF
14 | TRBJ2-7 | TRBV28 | CASSLIGGGYEQYF
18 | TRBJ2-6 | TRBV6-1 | CASSAGTGGPSGANVLTF
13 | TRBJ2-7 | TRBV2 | CAASGTASYEQYF
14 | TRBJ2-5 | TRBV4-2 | CASSQDLPSETQYF
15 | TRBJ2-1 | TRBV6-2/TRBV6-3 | CASSLSDYTYNEPFF
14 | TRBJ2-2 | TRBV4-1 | CASSRPAGTGELFF
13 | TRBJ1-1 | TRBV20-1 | CSARRGRVSEAFF
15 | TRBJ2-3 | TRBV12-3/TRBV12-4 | CASRSDRGRSDTQYF